Each of the 7 T cell receptor beta chains below was sequenced from the same sample in a study of somatic mutations in cytotoxic T cells in rheumatoid arthritis. TCRdb keeps only in-frame clones here, not all; method: immunoSEQ multiplex PCR. The sample lists about 33,000 clones; roughly four fifths were seen once. The sample was CD8+ T cells sorted from blood. All receptors derive from a man in his forties in good health.

This clone was seen only a few times. The chain links TRBV4-3 to TRBJ1-2; no reliable D call. This CDR3 contains 15 residues. V gave up 0 bases and J gave up 6 bases, with 14 bases separating them. The germline CDR1 and CDR2 sequences are LGHNA and YSLEER. As DNA, the CDR3 is TGCGCCAGCAGCCAAGAGGAAGCCCTGGGCCATGGCTACACCTTC. Translated, it gives CASSQEEALGHGYTF.

This chain joins TRBV6-4 and TRBJ2-3, with D maybe TRBD1 (6 bases). Per the germline V gene, CDR1 is MRHNA and CDR2 is SNTAGT. Trimming took 4 bases from V and 1 from J, leaving 6 bases between them. The CDR3 loop spans 13 amino acids. CDR3 bases: TGTGCCAGCAGTGGGACAGGCACAGATACGCAGTATTTT. Its protein is CASSGTGTDTQYF.

The chain has TRBV5-8 and TRBJ2-1, with 8 bases aligning to TRBD1. CDR3 length: 18 amino acids. Germline V gives CDR1 SGHTS, CDR2 YDEGEE. The V segment lost 1 base and the J segment 8 bases; nucleotides outside the gene matches: 17. The CDR3 here is CASSLWDGGQVKGYEQFF. CDR3 nucleotides: TGTGCCAGCAGCTTGTGGGACGGGGGACAGGTCAAAGGGTATGAGCAGTTCTTC.

This clone was observed a few times. The chain employs TRBV4-1 and TRBJ1-5; TRBD1 aligns across 7 bases. V was clipped by 0 bases and J by 6 bases; unmatched bases: 5. This CDR3 is built from 15 residues. In germline, CDR1 is MGHRA, CDR2 YSYEKL. CDR3 sequence: CASSQDTGVGQPQHF. The CDR3 DNA sequence: TGCGCCAGCAGCCAAGATACAGGGGTTGGTCAGCCCCAGCATTTT.

The chain recombines TRBV27 with TRBJ2-5, with D perhaps TRBD2 (7 bases). The CDR3 is made up of 13 amino acids. V lost 4 bases and J 7 bases, leaving 13 bases between the germline ends. Germline assignment: CDR1 MNHEY and CDR2 SMNVEV (reference sequence). This CDR3 is CASSSRGRGTQYF. CDR3 bases: TGTGCCAGCAGTTCGAGGGGGAGGGGGACCCAGTACTTC.

This clone has more than one count but fewer than ten. V gene TRBV10-3 combines with J gene TRBJ1-1; the D is unclear. V was shortened by 8 bases and J by 3 bases, with 7 bases between the two germline ends. CDR1 is ENHRY and CDR2 is SYGVKD in the germline V gene. This CDR3 has 11 residues. CDR3 protein: CAISRDTEAFF. CDR3 DNA sequence: TGTGCCATCTCCCGGGACACTGAAGCTTTCTTT.

The table lists this clone with a few counts. The rearrangement uses TRBV19 and TRBJ1-1, with unresolved D. Germline V lookup: CDR1 LNHDA, CDR2 SQIVND (reference sequence). Deletions cut 5 bases from V and 1 base from J, with 8 bases between. The CDR3 has 13 amino acids. The CDR3 bases are TGTGCCAGTAGTTGGAGGGAGAACACTGAAGCTTTCTTT. Amino acid sequence: CASSWRENTEAFF.